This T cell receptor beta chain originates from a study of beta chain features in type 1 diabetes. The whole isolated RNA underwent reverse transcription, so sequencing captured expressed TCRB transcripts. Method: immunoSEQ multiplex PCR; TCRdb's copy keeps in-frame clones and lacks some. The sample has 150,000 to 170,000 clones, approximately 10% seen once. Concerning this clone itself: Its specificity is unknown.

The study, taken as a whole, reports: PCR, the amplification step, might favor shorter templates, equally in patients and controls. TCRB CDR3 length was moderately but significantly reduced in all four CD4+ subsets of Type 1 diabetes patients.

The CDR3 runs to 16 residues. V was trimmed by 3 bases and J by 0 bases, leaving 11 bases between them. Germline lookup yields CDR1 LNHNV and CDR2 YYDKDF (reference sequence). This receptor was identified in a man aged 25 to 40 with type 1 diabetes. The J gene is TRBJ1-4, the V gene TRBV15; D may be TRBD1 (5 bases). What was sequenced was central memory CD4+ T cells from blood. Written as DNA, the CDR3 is TGTGCCACCAGCAGGGACTACAGGTCAACTAATGAAAAACTGTTTTTT. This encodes CATSRDYRSTNEKLFF.